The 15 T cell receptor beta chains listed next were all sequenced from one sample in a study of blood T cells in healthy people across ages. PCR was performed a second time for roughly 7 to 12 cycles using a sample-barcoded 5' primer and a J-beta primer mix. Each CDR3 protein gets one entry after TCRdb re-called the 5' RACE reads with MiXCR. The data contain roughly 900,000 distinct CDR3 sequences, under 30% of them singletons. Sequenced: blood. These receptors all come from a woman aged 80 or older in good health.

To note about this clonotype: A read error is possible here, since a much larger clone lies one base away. This chain's CDR3 is CASSRGTGSDQPQHF. In nucleotides, the CDR3 is TGTGCCAGCAGCCGCGGGACAGGGTCGGATCAGCCCCAGCATTTT. The chain is built from TRBV7-2 and TRBJ1-5, with 9 nucleotides matching TRBD1. The CDR3 covers 15 residues. After removal of 5 bases from V and 5 bases from J, the junction contained 7 bases not matched to a gene. Germline lookup yields CDR1 SGHTA and CDR2 FQGNSA.

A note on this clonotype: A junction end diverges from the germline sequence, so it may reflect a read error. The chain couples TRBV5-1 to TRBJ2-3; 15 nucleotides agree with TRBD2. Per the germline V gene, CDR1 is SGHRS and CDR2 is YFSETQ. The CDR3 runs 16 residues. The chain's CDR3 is CAGSPLRTSGGATQYF. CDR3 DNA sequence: TGCGCCGGCAGCCCTCTTAGGACTAGCGGGGGGGCTACGCAGTATTTT.

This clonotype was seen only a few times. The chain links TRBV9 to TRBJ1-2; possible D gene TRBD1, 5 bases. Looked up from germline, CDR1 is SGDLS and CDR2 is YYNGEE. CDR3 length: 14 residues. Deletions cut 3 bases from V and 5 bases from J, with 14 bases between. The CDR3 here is CASSAVRGSYGYTF. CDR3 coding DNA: TGTGCCAGCAGCGCGGTTAGGGGCAGTTATGGCTACACCTTC.

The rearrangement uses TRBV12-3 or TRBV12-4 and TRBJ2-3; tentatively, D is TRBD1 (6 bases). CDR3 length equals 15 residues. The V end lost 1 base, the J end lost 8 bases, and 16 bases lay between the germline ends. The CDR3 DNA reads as TGTGCCAGCAGTTTAGGGGGGCAGGCCTCGGGTACGCAGTATTTT. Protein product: CASSLGGQASGTQYF.

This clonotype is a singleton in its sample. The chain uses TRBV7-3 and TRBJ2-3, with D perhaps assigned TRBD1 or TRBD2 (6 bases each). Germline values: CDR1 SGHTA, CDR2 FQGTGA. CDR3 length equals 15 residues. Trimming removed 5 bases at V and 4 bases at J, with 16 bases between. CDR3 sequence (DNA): TGTGCCAGCAGCAAAGACCGGGGGCGGGCAGATACGCAGTATTTT. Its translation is CASSKDRGRADTQYF.

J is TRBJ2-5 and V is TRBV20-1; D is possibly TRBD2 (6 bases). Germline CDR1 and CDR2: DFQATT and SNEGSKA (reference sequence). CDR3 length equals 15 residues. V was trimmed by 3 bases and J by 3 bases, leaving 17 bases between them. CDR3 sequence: CSARVPSGGKETQYF. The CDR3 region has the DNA TGCAGTGCTAGGGTTCCGTCCGGAGGGAAAGAGACCCAGTACTTC.

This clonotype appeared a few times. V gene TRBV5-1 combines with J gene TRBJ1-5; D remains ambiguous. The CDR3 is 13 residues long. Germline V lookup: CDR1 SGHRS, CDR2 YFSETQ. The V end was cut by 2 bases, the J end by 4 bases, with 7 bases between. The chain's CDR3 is CASSFDTNQPQHF. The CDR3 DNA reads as TGCGCCAGCAGCTTTGACACTAATCAGCCCCAGCATTTT.

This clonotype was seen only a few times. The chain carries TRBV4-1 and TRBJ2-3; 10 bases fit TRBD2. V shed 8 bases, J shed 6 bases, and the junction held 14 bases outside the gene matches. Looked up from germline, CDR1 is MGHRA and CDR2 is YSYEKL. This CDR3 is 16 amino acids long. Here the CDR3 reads CASAPVGSGGPDTQYF. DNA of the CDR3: TGCGCCAGCGCCCCGGTTGGTAGCGGGGGGCCGGATACGCAGTATTTT.

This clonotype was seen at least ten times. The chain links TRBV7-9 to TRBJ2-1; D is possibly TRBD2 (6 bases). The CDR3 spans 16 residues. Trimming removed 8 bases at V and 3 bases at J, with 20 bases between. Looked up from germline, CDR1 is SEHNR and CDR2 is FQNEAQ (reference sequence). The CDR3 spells CASSGGGQALYNEQFF. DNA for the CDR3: TGTGCCAGCTCAGGAGGAGGGCAGGCCCTCTACAATGAGCAGTTCTTC.

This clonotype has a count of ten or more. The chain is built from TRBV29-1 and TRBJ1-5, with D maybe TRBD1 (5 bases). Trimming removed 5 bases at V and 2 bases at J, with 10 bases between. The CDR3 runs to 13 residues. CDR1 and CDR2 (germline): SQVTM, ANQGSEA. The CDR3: CSVQGRGNQPQHF. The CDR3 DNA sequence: TGCAGCGTTCAGGGTCGGGGCAATCAGCCCCAGCATTTT. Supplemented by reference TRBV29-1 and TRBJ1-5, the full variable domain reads SAVISQKPSRDICQRGTSLTIQCQVDSQVTMMFWYRQQPGQSLTLIATANQGSEATYESGFVIDKFPISRPNLTFSTLTVSNMSPEDSSIYLCSVQGRGNQPQHFGDGTRLSIL.

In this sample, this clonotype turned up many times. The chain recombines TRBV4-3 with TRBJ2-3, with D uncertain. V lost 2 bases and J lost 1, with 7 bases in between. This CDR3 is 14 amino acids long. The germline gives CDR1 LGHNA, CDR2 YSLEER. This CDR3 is CASSQTSGTDTQYF. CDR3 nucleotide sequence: TGCGCCAGCAGCCAAACAAGCGGCACAGATACGCAGTATTTT.

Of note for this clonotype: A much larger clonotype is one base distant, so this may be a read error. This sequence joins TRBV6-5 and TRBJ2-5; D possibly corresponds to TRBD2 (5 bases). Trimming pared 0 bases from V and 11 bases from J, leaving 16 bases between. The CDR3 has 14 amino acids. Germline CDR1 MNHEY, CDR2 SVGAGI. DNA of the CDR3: TGTGCCAGCAGTTACTCTCGGGGAAAGAATGAGCAGTACTTC. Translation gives CASSYSRGKNEQYF.

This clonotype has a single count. CDR3 sequence (DNA): TGTGCCAGCAGCTGGAGGGGAGGGGGCGTCGGAGAGACCCAGTACTTC. Its protein product is CASSWRGGGVGETQYF. The chain has TRBV7-8 and TRBJ2-5, with D possibly called TRBD1 or TRBD2 (7 bases each). Germline-derived CDR1 and CDR2 are SGHVS and FQNEAQ. The CDR3 sequence is 16 residues long. The V gene lost 4 bases and the J gene lost 4 bases, with 19 bases spanning the gap.

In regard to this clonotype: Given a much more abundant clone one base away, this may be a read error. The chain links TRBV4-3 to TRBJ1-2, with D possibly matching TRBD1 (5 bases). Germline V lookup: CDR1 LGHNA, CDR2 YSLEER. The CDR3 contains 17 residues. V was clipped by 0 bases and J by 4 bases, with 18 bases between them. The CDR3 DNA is TGCGCCAGCAGCCAAGATCTCCCGGGCAGGGTGGTCTATGGCTACACCTTC. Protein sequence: CASSQDLPGRVVYGYTF.

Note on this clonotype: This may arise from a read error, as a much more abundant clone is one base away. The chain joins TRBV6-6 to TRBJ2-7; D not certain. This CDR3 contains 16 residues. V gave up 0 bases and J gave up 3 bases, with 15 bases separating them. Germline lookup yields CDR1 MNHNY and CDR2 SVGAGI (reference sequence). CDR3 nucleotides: TGTGCCAGCAGTTACTCGTCTAGGGTGACTCACTACGAGCAGTACTTC. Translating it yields CASSYSSRVTHYEQYF.